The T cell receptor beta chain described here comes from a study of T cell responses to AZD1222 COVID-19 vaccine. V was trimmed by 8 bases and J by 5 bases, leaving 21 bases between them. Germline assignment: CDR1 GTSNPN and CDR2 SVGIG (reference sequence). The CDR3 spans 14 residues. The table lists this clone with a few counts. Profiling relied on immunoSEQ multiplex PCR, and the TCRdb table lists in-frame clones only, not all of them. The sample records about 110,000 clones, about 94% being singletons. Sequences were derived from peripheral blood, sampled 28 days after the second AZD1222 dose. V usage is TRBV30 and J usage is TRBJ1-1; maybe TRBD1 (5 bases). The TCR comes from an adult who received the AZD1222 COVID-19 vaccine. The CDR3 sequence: CATHRGVLDTEAFF. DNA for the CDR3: TGTGCCACTCACCGGGGGGTTTTGGATACTGAAGCTTTCTTT.